This T cell receptor (beta chain) stems from a study of Ad26.COV2.S vaccination and SARS-CoV-2 variants. As for treatment: roughly 18 received Ad26.COV2.S at low or high dose, single or two shots; 5 received placebo; per-sample allocation not given. The samples were gathered on day 63 after the first injection of vaccine or placebo. V dropped 6 bases and J dropped 1 base, with 10 bases sitting between them. The CDR3 is 13 residues long. Looked up from germline, CDR1 is SEHNR and CDR2 is FQNEAQ (reference sequence). Libraries were prepared by immunoSEQ multiplex PCR; TCRdb keeps only in-frame clonotypes and omits some of them. The table lists 200,000 to 250,000 clones, roughly 90% of them singletons.

The gene calls are TRBV7-9 and TRBJ2-7, with no clear D. The material sequenced was peripheral blood, taken in a trial of Ad26.COV2.S vaccine versus placebo. The sequence derives from a person between 18 and 65 years old who received the Ad26.COV2.S COVID-19 vaccine or a placebo. CDR3 sequence: CASRISASYEQYF. CDR3 DNA: TGTGCCAGCAGAATTTCGGCGTCCTACGAGCAGTACTTC.